One TCR beta chain is described in this entry. These data are taken from a study of blood T cell repertoires in COVID-19. TCRdb's copy holds only in-frame clones and misses some; the assay was immunoSEQ multiplex PCR. Here the sample spans roughly 40,000 clones, more than 85% being singletons. J gave up 7 bases and V 0 bases, and 12 bases lay outside the gene matches. From germline, CDR1 is SGDLS and CDR2 YYNGEE. This CDR3 has 17 amino acids. The clonotype originates from a human donor in a cohort sampled during active COVID-19. This rearrangement joins TRBV9 to TRBJ2-2, with 7 bases that match TRBD2. The specimen sequenced was peripheral blood. The CDR3: CASSVAHGGGGYGELFF. Written as DNA, the CDR3 is TGTGCCAGCAGCGTAGCACACGGCGGGGGTGGTTACGGGGAGCTGTTTTTT.